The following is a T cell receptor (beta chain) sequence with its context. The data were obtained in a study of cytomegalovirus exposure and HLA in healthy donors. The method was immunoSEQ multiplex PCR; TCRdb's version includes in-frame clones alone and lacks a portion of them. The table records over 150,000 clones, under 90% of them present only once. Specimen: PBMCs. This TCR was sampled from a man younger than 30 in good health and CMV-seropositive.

In DNA, the CDR3 is TGCAGCGCGGCGGGCGGGAGCTCCTACAATGAGCAGTTCTTC. It translates to CSAAGGSSYNEQFF. The rearrangement joins TRBV29-1 to TRBJ2-1; the match to TRBD2 covers 7 bases. The V gene's germline CDR1 is SQVTM and CDR2 ANQGSEA. The CDR3 has 14 amino acids. V trimming: 7 bases; J trimming: 0 bases; junction bases outside the gene matches: 6.